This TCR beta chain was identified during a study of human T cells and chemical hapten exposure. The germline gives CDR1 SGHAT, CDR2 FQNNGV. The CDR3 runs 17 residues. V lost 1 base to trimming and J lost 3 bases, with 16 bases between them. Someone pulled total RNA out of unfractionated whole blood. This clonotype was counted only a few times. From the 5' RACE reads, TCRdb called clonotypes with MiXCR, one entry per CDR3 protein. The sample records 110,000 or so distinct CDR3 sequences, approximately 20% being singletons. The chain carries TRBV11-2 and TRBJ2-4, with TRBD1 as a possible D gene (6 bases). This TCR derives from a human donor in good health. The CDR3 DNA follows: TGTGCCAGCAGCTTAGCTTCGTCTGGACAGAGCAAAAACATTCAGTACTTC. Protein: CASSLASSGQSKNIQYF.